This TCR beta chain was retrieved from a study of blood T cell repertoires in COVID-19 (dated by TCRdb to the early 2020s). At the level of the whole study: The collaborator samples originated in the United States, Italy and Spain and spanned the acute and convalescent phases of COVID-19. Deeply sampled blood TCRbeta repertoires from subjects exposed to, actively infected with, or recovered from COVID-19 were included in the dataset. The sample metadata nearly always contained a de-identified subject ID, COVID-19 status, age in years and sex. HLA class I and class II types, where available, came from metadata supplied by the sample provider rather than from assay-based typing. Samples came from the ongoing ImmuneRACE study (first 160 participants) plus 1,254 subjects from 6 global collaborators. A freely available public database, intended as a resource for researchers studying the immune response to SARS-CoV-2, is where the repertoires were released. The prospective study material was composed of cDNA or gDNA derived from T cells, B-cell-depleted T cells, or PBMCs.

About this clone: No cognate antigen has been identified for it. Base qualities are not at hand, and no much larger clone is one base apart.

The CDR3 contains 12 residues, cysteine and phenylalanine counted. Of all the DNA, just the CDR3 is kept, 36 bases in frame from base 1. The junction shows trimming of 4 bases on V and 6 bases on J, plus 8 bases between the germline ends. In the germline V gene, CDR1 corresponds to KGHDR and CDR2 to SFDVKD. TCRbeta CDR3 regions were amplified from genomic DNA by means of the immunoSEQ Assay, a bias-controlled multiplex PCR. Per the original workflow: Within the assay, amplification of reference gene primers was used to estimate how many nucleated cells each sample contained. To quantify the absolute abundance of each unique TCRbeta CDR3 rearrangement, sequence reads were collapsed and filtered. Productive Simpson clonality was computed per sample as the square root of Simpson's diversity index over productive rearrangements. This is the immuneACCESS table as TCRdb keeps it, with only in-frame sequences that have V and J called. A part of the clones is gone; compared with another copy, unresolved V genes explain less than half, and the rest is unexplained. V, J and clone size were drawn from that table, and D and trimming were deduced from the DNA. The table for this sample lists 450,000 or so clones; roughly 90% of them were counted only once. The ten largest clones represent 0.65% to 1% of the sample.

At one collaborating source in Seattle, patients were enrolled during active infection and were followed longitudinally through the course of disease. Each collaborating institution followed its own protocols to collect whole blood in K2EDTA tubes. Collaborator samples were shipped for TCRbeta analysis as frozen whole blood, isolated PBMCs, or DNA extracted from either sample type. The research as a whole found: How much clinical and demographic metadata was included differed by source and by participant, and the metadata was provided uncurated.

Input material: peripheral blood. The receptor comes from a man younger than 30 with COVID-19, enrolled during active disease. The rearrangement joined TRBV24-1 to TRBJ1-2; no D gene call is confident. The CDR3 protein is CATSDRGHGYTF. The sequence in DNA is TGTGCCACCAGTGACCGTGGGCATGGCTACACCTTC.